The clone carrying this T cell receptor (beta chain) was seen more than once but under ten times. Per germline, CDR1 SEHNR and CDR2 FQNEAQ (reference sequence). Trimming pared 1 base from V and 7 bases from J, leaving 7 bases between. This CDR3 comprises 12 residues. This specimen comes from a study of T cell responses to AZD1222 COVID-19 vaccine. Sequencing was performed with immunoSEQ multiplex PCR; in TCRdb, only in-frame clones are kept and a portion is missing. The table lists roughly 120,000 clones, roughly nine tenths of them singletons. The input for sequencing was peripheral blood, taken on day 0 of AZD1222 vaccination. This sequence joins TRBV7-9 and TRBJ1-2; D remains unclear. This clonotype originated in an adult in good health. The CDR3 protein is CASSLGQAGYTF. Here the CDR3 DNA reads TGTGCCAGCAGCTTAGGGCAGGCTGGCTACACCTTC.